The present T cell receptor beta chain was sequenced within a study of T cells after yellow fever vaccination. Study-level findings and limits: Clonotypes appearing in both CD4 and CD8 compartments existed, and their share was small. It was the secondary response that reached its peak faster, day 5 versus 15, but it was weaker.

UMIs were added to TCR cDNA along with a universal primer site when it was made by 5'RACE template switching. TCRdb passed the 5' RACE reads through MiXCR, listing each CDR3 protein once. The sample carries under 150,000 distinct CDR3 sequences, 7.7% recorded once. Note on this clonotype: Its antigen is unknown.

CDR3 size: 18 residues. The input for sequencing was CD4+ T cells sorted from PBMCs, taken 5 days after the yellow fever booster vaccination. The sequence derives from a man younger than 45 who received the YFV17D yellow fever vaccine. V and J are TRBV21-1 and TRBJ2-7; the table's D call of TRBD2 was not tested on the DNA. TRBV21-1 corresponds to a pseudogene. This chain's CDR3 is CASSKGSPPSGLNYEQYF. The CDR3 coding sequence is TGTGCCAGCAGCAAAGGGTCTCCCCCTAGCGGGCTAAACTACGAGCAGTACTTC.